Listed below are T cell receptor beta chains from one sample, sequenced in a study of early T cells in non-severe SARS-CoV-2 infection. One entry per CDR3 protein, called by TCRdb with MiXCR from the 5' RACE reads. The sample records about 47,000 distinct CDR3 sequences, 9.5% to 11% being singletons. Sequencing was performed on whole blood. All receptors come from an adult who was a healthcare worker with PCR-confirmed SARS-CoV-2 infection or an uninfected control (not recorded which). Both conserved end residues are part of each CDR3. A row's size may be missing; if present it is once, few, many or a size class.

clone_size	v_call	j_call	cdr3_aa
NA	TRBV24-1	TRBJ2-3	CATRGFYTDTQYF
many	TRBV11-2	TRBJ2-3	CASSLSWPQYF
NA	TRBV5-5	TRBJ1-4	CASSKAVGNEKLFF
few	TRBV12-3/TRBV12-4	TRBJ2-7	CASSPTDLGEQYF
few	TRBV7-2	TRBJ2-1	CASSLGPILAGAYNEQFF
many	TRBV19	TRBJ1-5	CASRPGGSQPQHF
many	TRBV5-1	TRBJ2-5	CASSGRLAGEETQYF
many	TRBV15	TRBJ1-5	CATSSYPRAPGGQPQHF
many	TRBV29-1	TRBJ1-1	CSVRGTTGVNTEAFF
many	TRBV5-1	TRBJ2-3	CASSPGTSGGRQYF
few	TRBV24-1	TRBJ2-1	CATSDPSGRADKGYNEQFF
many	TRBV28	TRBJ1-2	CASSLAYGYTF
NA	TRBV5-6	TRBJ1-5	CASSTDRGPEPNSKQPQHF
NA	TRBV5-6	TRBJ2-6	CASSLLGGGSSGANVLTF
many	TRBV12-3/TRBV12-4	TRBJ1-1	CASSRQGGTEAFF
many	TRBV18	TRBJ1-4	CASSLQPTTNEKLFF
many	TRBV11-2	TRBJ2-5	CASSTSTGETQYF
many	TRBV12-3/TRBV12-4	TRBJ1-6	CASSLASRADSPLHF
many	TRBV7-8	TRBJ1-5	CASSLSYRQKNQPQHF
many	TRBV28	TRBJ2-1	CASSLGLAGGPGPYNEQFF
NA	TRBV7-9	TRBJ1-1	CASSRANMNTEAFF
NA	TRBV7-9	TRBJ2-5	CASSWTISSGKF
many	TRBV6-6	TRBJ2-7	CASTLDLEYEQYF
NA	TRBV4-1	TRBJ2-7	CASSQGDRGRYEQYF
few	TRBV4-3	TRBJ2-1	CASSQDLQAASYNEQFF
many	TRBV6-2/TRBV6-3	TRBJ2-1	CASSYSMLGGSSYNEQFF
many	TRBV6-6	TRBJ2-5	CASILAGEATQYF
many	TRBV11-2	TRBJ2-2	CASSLVRTGELFF
many	TRBV6-2/TRBV6-3	TRBJ1-5	CASIDRGNQPQHF
many	TRBV20-1	TRBJ2-7	CSADGQSYEQYF
few	TRBV7-8	TRBJ2-3	CASASRTGDTQYF
many	TRBV12-3/TRBV12-4	TRBJ1-6	CASSFSGTNSPLHF
few	TRBV6-4	TRBJ1-1	CASSAETVLPNTEAFF
few	TRBV28	TRBJ2-3	CASITGTGSGTQYF
many	TRBV7-9	TRBJ2-5	CASSLDRGQETQYF
NA	TRBV12-3/TRBV12-4	TRBJ1-6	CASSPPGQGASNSPLHF